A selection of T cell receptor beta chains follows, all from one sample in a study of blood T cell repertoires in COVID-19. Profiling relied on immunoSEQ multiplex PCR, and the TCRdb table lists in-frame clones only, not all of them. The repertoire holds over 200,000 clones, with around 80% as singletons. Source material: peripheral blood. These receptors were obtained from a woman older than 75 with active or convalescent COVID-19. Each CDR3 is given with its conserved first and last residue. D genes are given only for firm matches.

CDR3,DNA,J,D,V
CASNPTGGRYGYTF,TGTGCCAGTAACCCGACAGGGGGCCGGTATGGCTACACCTTC,TRBJ1-2,TRBD1,TRBV19
CASSAIAGTGGGETQYF,TGTGCCAGCAGCGCCATAGCCGGGACAGGGGGTGGAGAGACCCAGTACTTC,TRBJ2-5,TRBD1,TRBV5-5
CASSRLAGGRDTQYF,TGTGCCAGCAGTCGACTAGCGGGGGGAAGGGATACGCAGTATTTT,TRBJ2-3,TRBD2,TRBV6-5
CASSLAGLDNSPLHF,TGTGCCAGCAGTTTGGCAGGGCTTGACAATTCACCCCTCCACTTT,TRBJ1-6,NA,TRBV28
CASSPAQGGTYEQYF,TGTGCCAGCTCACCGGCCCAGGGGGGAACCTACGAGCAGTACTTC,TRBJ2-7,NA,TRBV18
CASSYSDRGYEQYF,TGTGCCAGCAGTTACTCGGACAGGGGGTACGAGCAGTACTTC,TRBJ2-7,TRBD1,TRBV6-5
CASSEAGLGYGYTF,TGTGCCAGCAGTGAGGCAGGGCTCGGCTATGGCTACACCTTC,TRBJ1-2,NA,TRBV6-1
CASSDGTASYNEQFF,TGTGCCAGCAGCGACGGGACTGCCTCCTACAATGAGCAGTTCTTC,TRBJ2-1,NA,TRBV9
CASSPRADQPQHF,TGTGCCAGCTCACCACGGGCCGATCAGCCCCAGCATTTT,TRBJ1-5,NA,TRBV18
CASSFIQGVRETQYF,TGTGCCAGCAGTTTCATACAGGGAGTTCGAGAGACCCAGTACTTC,TRBJ2-5,NA,TRBV6-5
CASRILAGGDSEQFF,TGTGCCAGCAGGATTCTAGCGGGAGGGGACAGTGAGCAGTTCTTC,TRBJ2-1,TRBD2,TRBV6-5
CASSKSRDRDRTNEKLFF,TGCGCCAGCAGCAAGTCCCGGGACAGGGATCGAACTAATGAAAAACTGTTTTTT,TRBJ1-4,TRBD1,TRBV5-1
CASSPPGTRFLDTQYF,TGTGCCAGCAGCCCCCCCGGGACACGGTTTTTGGATACGCAGTATTTT,TRBJ2-3,NA,TRBV9
CASSPQGGETQYF,TGTGCCAGCTCACCACAGGGGGGGGAGACCCAGTACTTC,TRBJ2-5,NA,TRBV18
CASGAGQRNTIYF,TGTGCCAGCGGGGCGGGGCAGCGTAACACCATATATTTT,TRBJ1-3,NA,TRBV6-5